The 23 T cell receptor beta chains presented below share a single source sample, sequenced in a study of blood T cell repertoires in COVID-19. Libraries were prepared by immunoSEQ multiplex PCR; TCRdb keeps only in-frame clonotypes and omits some of them. The repertoire holds roughly 200,000 clones, with approximately 89% as singletons. The sequenced sample was peripheral blood. Receptor source: a woman aged 60 to 75 with acute or convalescent COVID-19.

The V and J genes are TRBV27 and TRBJ2-3, with 16 positions matching TRBD2. The CDR3 has 16 amino acids. The V segment lost 3 bases and the J segment 6 bases; nucleotides outside the gene matches: 3. Looked up from germline, CDR1 is MNHEY and CDR2 is SMNVEV (reference sequence). The CDR3 DNA reads as TGTGCCAGCAGTTTTTGGGGACTAGCGGGGGGGGATACGCAGTATTTT. Encoded protein: CASSFWGLAGGDTQYF.

This clone has only one observation. The V call is TRBV10-1, the J call TRBJ2-3; a possible D gene is TRBD2 (6 bases). CDR3 length: 14 residues. V lost 3 bases and J 1 base, leaving 8 bases between the germline ends. Germline values: CDR1 WNHNN, CDR2 SYGVQD (reference sequence). The CDR3 nucleotides are TGCGCCAGCAGTGAACAGCGGGGCACAGATACGCAGTATTTT. It yields the protein CASSEQRGTDTQYF.

In this sample, this clone turned up once. V gene TRBV27 combines with J gene TRBJ1-2, with 9 bases identical to TRBD1. The trim removed 5 bases at V and 4 bases at J, leaving 2 bases unmatched. In germline, CDR1 is MNHEY, CDR2 SMNVEV (reference sequence). The CDR3 is 13 amino acids. CDR3 protein: CASSMTGGYGYTF. The CDR3 DNA reads TGTGCCAGCAGTATGACAGGGGGCTATGGCTACACCTTC.

This clone was recorded a few times. V is TRBV3-1 (or the pseudogene TRBV3-2) and J is TRBJ2-3; no definite D call. The CDR3 is 16 residues long. V shed 4 bases and J shed 0 bases, with 14 bases lying between them. The germline V gene has CDR1 LGHDT and CDR2 YNNKEL (reference sequence). CDR3 residues: CASSRRSGTSTDTQYF. In DNA, the CDR3 is TGTGCCAGCAGCCGGCGGTCCGGAACTAGCACAGATACGCAGTATTTT.

The rearrangement uses TRBV5-4 and TRBJ2-5; TRBD2 aligns across 7 bases. The CDR3 has 13 residues. V lost 2 bases and J lost 5; bases outside the gene matches: 3. Germline-derived CDR1 and CDR2 are SGHNT and YYREEE (reference sequence). CDR3 loop: CASSFQGGETQYF. Written as DNA, the CDR3 is TGTGCCAGCAGCTTCCAGGGAGGGGAGACCCAGTACTTC.

The rearrangement links TRBV27 to TRBJ2-1; 8 positions match TRBD2. The CDR3 is made up of 14 amino acids. Unmatched junction bases numbered 5, after V lost 3 bases and J lost 7 bases. In germline, CDR1 is MNHEY, CDR2 SMNVEV (reference sequence). The CDR3 loop reads CASSLTSDRNEQFF. The CDR3 DNA reads as TGTGCCAGCAGTTTGACTAGCGATCGGAATGAGCAGTTCTTC.

V is TRBV28 and J is TRBJ1-6; 7 bases fit TRBD1. The CDR3 consists of 16 residues. CDR1 MDHEN and CDR2 SYDVKM come from the germline V gene. V gave up 4 bases and J gave up 7 bases; unmatched junction bases: 10. As DNA, the CDR3 is TGTGCCAGCAGTTCCCGACAGGGTCAAAAAAATTCACCCCTCCACTTT. This encodes CASSSRQGQKNSPLHF.

The V and J genes are TRBV5-6 and TRBJ2-1, with 9 bases identical to TRBD2. The CDR3 runs to 15 residues. V was clipped by 4 bases and J by 3 bases; unmatched bases: 5. In germline, CDR1 is SGHDT, CDR2 YYEEEE. The CDR3 region is CASSGGLAVYNEQFF. CDR3 sequence (DNA): TGTGCCAGCAGCGGGGGACTAGCAGTCTACAATGAGCAGTTCTTC. Full variable domain (remainder filled in from reference TRBV5-6 and TRBJ2-1): DAGVTQSPTHLIKTRGQQVTLRCSPKSGHDTVSWYQQALGQGPQFIFQYYEEEERQRGNFPDRFSGHQFPNYSSELNVNALLLGDSALYLCASSGGLAVYNEQFFGPGTRLTVL.

This clone is a singleton in its sample. V usage is TRBV5-4 and J usage is TRBJ1-1; 7 nucleotides match TRBD1. The CDR3 runs to 13 residues. Germline trimming cut 4 bases from V and 5 bases from J; bases unmatched to any gene: 5. In germline, CDR1 is SGHNT, CDR2 YYREEE (reference sequence). The CDR3 nucleotides are TGTGCCAGCAGCAAGACAGGGAATACTGAAGCTTTCTTT. It is translated as CASSKTGNTEAFF. The full variable domain, in which reference TRBV5-4 and TRBJ1-1 provide the parts outside the CDR3, is ETGVTQSPTHLIKTRGQQVTLRCSSQSGHNTVSWYQQALGQGPQFIFQYYREEENGRGNFPPRFSGLQFPNYSSELNVNALELDDSALYLCASSKTGNTEAFFGQGTRLTVV.

The V and J genes are TRBV5-4 and TRBJ1-2, with D maybe TRBD1 (5 bases). Germline V gene data show CDR1 as SGHNT and CDR2 as YYREEE (reference sequence). V was pared by 0 bases and J by 3 bases, with 9 bases between. CDR3 length equals 14 residues. The CDR3 here is CASSLVQDDYGYTF. The CDR3 DNA reads as TGTGCCAGCAGCTTGGTACAGGATGACTATGGCTACACCTTC.

V usage is TRBV5-1 and J usage is TRBJ2-1; 10 bases are a match to TRBD2. This CDR3 is 17 amino acids long. Germline-derived CDR1 and CDR2 are SGHRS and YFSETQ. With 4 bases clipped from V and 3 bases from J, the junction kept 10 bases outside the gene matches. CDR3 region: CASSSLTLAGGYNEQFF. DNA for the CDR3: TGCGCCAGCAGCAGCCTCACCTTAGCGGGGGGCTACAATGAGCAGTTCTTC.

The chain links TRBV2 to TRBJ1-5; D gene ambiguous. Germline CDR1 and CDR2: SNHLY and FYNNEI. There are 16 residues in the CDR3. Trimming shortened V by 0 bases and J by 2 bases, and 11 bases separated the two germline ends. This CDR3 reads CASSEAGGRGNQPQHF. DNA of the CDR3: TGTGCCAGCAGTGAAGCTGGAGGGCGCGGCAATCAGCCCCAGCATTTT.

This rearrangement joins TRBV5-1 to TRBJ2-3; possible D gene TRBD2, 6 bases. The CDR3 length is 12 residues. V was pared by 7 bases and J by 4 bases, with 10 bases between. Germline CDR1 reads SGHRS; CDR2 reads YFSETQ. CDR3 coding DNA: TGCGCCAGCTCAACGGGGGCAGATACGCAGTATTTT. Amino acids: CASSTGADTQYF.

The chain has TRBV5-1 and TRBJ1-2; D is unresolved. V lost 4 bases to trimming and J lost 2 bases, with 9 bases between them. Germline assignment: CDR1 SGHRS and CDR2 YFSETQ. This CDR3 region has 13 residues. In DNA form, the CDR3 reads TGCGCCAGCAGCCCGGAGTGGAACTATGGCTACACCTTC. Translated: CASSPEWNYGYTF.

The gene calls are TRBV29-1 and TRBJ2-1, with TRBD1 identical over 12 bases. Looked up from germline, CDR1 is SQVTM and CDR2 is ANQGSEA. J lost 7 bases, V lost 6 bases, and 10 bases had no gene match. The CDR3 length is 15 residues. This chain's CDR3 is CSVRDRGRIRNEQFF. In DNA form, the CDR3 reads TGCAGCGTCCGGGACAGGGGGCGTATTAGGAATGAGCAGTTCTTC.

The chain joins TRBV7-3 to TRBJ2-3; TRBD2 matches at 8 bases. V trimming: 5 bases; J trimming: 2 bases; junction bases outside the gene matches: 12. The length of the CDR3 is 17 residues. Germline CDR1 reads SGHTA; CDR2 reads FQGTGA. CDR3 amino acids: CASSPRGGSAVTDTQYF. The CDR3, as DNA: TGTGCCAGCAGCCCCCGGGGGGGGAGCGCTGTCACAGATACGCAGTATTTT.

V and J are TRBV9 and TRBJ2-1, with TRBD2 matching over 14 bases. The trim removed 0 bases at V and 8 bases at J, leaving 13 bases unmatched. Germline CDR1 reads SGDLS; CDR2 reads YYNGEE. CDR3 size: 19 residues. DNA of the CDR3: TGTGCCAGCAGCGTAGCTGGGGGACTAGCGGGAGTAAAAGGCTATGAGCAGTTCTTC. It is translated as CASSVAGGLAGVKGYEQFF. Together with reference TRBV9 and TRBJ2-1, the CDR3 gives the full variable domain: DSGVTQTPKHLITATGQRVTLRCSPRSGDLSVYWYQQSLDQGLQFLIQYYNGEERAKGNILERFSAQQFPDLHSELNLSSLELGDSALYFCASSVAGGLAGVKGYEQFFGPGTRLTVL.

V gene TRBV30 combines with J gene TRBJ1-6; D is possibly TRBD1 (6 bases). The V end was cut by 3 bases, the J end by 6 bases, with 9 bases between. CDR3 length: 13 amino acids. Looked up from germline, CDR1 is GTSNPN and CDR2 is SVGIG (reference sequence). DNA of the CDR3: TGTGCCTGGAGGGACAGCCTTAATTCACCCCTCCACTTT. Translating gives CAWRDSLNSPLHF.

The V gene is TRBV19, the J gene TRBJ2-1; D is possibly TRBD2 (6 bases). Germline V gene lookup returns CDR1 LNHDA and CDR2 SQIVND (reference sequence). Trimming removed 6 bases at V and 10 bases at J, with 16 bases between. The CDR3 length is 13 residues. CDR3 sequence: CASSREARREQFF. The CDR3 nucleotides read TGTGCCAGTAGCAGGGAGGCTAGGAGGGAGCAGTTCTTC.

The sample holds one count of this clone. V is TRBV3-1 (or the pseudogene TRBV3-2) and J is TRBJ1-2; a possible D gene is TRBD1 (5 bases). Trimming took 0 bases from V and 7 from J, leaving 12 bases between them. Germline V lookup: CDR1 LGHDT, CDR2 YNNKEL (reference sequence). The CDR3 length is 14 residues. The CDR3 reads CASSQERRGGGYTF. CDR3 sequence (DNA): TGTGCCAGCAGCCAAGAAAGGAGGGGAGGTGGCTACACCTTC.

The V call is TRBV25-1, the J call TRBJ1-1; 8 bases are a match to TRBD1. Trimming cost V 6 bases and J 6 bases; bases outside gene matches: 6. The germline V gene has CDR1 MGHDK and CDR2 SYGVNS. This CDR3 contains 13 residues. CDR3 loop: CASREHRGAEAFF. CDR3 nucleotide sequence: TGTGCCAGCAGGGAACACAGGGGGGCTGAAGCTTTCTTT.

There are many counts of this clone. The rearrangement joins TRBV4-2 to TRBJ2-5; D not resolved. The CDR3 runs 15 residues. CDR1 LGHNA and CDR2 YNFKEQ come from the germline V gene. V was trimmed by 2 bases and J by 2 bases, leaving 12 bases between them. CDR3 sequence: CASSQFEAHQETQYF. CDR3 bases: TGTGCCAGCAGCCAATTCGAGGCCCATCAAGAGACCCAGTACTTC.

This chain uses TRBV18 with TRBJ1-1, with D tentatively TRBD1 (5 bases). In germline, CDR1 is KGHSH, CDR2 LQKENI. The length of the CDR3 is 13 residues. Trimming stripped 5 bases from V and 0 bases from J, with 7 bases between. Here the CDR3 DNA reads TGTGCCAGCTCATCAGGGTTGAACACTGAAGCTTTCTTT. Its translation is CASSSGLNTEAFF.